A selection of T cell receptor beta chains follows, all from one sample in a study of monozygotic twins with inflammatory bowel disease. TCRdb re-called the 5' RACE reads and shows each CDR3 protein once, DNA omitted. The record lists more than 75,000 distinct CDR3 sequences, of which the ten most abundant hold roughly 7.4%. The sample taken for sequencing was blood. The source is a human donor with ulcerative colitis or Crohn's disease, or a healthy co-twin of an affected twin (not recorded which). The CDR3 runs from the conserved cysteine through the conserved F or W. Fields, in order: CDR3 length, V gene, J gene, clone size, CDR3 protein. Expanded clones get a size class; other rows say once, few or many, or leave the size out.

>13|TRBV11-2|TRBJ1-2|NA
CASSLGGVSGYTF
>16|TRBV5-4|TRBJ2-5|NA
CASSAGLAGLQETQYF
>13|TRBV5-1|TRBJ1-2|NA
CASSPTENYGYTF
>14|TRBV29-1|TRBJ2-1|NA
CSVASSASYNEQFF
>16|TRBV27|TRBJ1-4|NA
CASSYAPSLTNEKLFF
>15|TRBV12-3/TRBV12-4|TRBJ1-4|NA
CASSASWPANEKLFF
>13|TRBV10-3|TRBJ2-5|NA
CAISGQGGETQYF
>15|TRBV12-3/TRBV12-4|TRBJ1-5|NA
CASKISGTGNQPQHF
>15|TRBV7-6|TRBJ1-4|NA
CASSPRAGHGEKLFF
>15|TRBV5-1|TRBJ2-1|NA
CASSLNGGPYNEQFF
>15|TRBV7-2|TRBJ1-6|NA
CASSFRGQGYSPLHF
>12|TRBV5-1|TRBJ1-1|NA
CASSSSLGEAFF
>13|TRBV19|TRBJ1-5|NA
CASSIVGNQPQHF
>17|TRBV6-1|TRBJ1-1|NA
CASSDPRQGATNTEAFF
>16|TRBV2|TRBJ1-1|NA
CASSDAVWQLNTEAFF
>13|TRBV15|TRBJ2-2|NA
CATSRDLAGELFF
>16|TRBV7-2|TRBJ1-3|NA
CASSSDRRNSGNTIYF
>17|TRBV7-9|TRBJ2-3|NA
CASSLKYGGGHPGAQYF
>13|TRBV5-1|TRBJ1-4|NA
CASSRQGSEKLFF
>13|TRBV7-9|TRBJ1-6|NA
CASRGTGVSPLHF
>17|TRBV5-1|TRBJ1-1|NA
CASSPGQRRSMSTEAFF
>17|TRBV25-1|TRBJ2-1|NA
CASQTGIGIGSYNEQFF
>12|TRBV20-1|TRBJ2-1|medium-sized
CSARLADNEQFF
>14|TRBV2|TRBJ2-3|NA
CASSGDRGGDTQYF
>15|TRBV24-1|TRBJ2-3|NA
CATSPPGLASDTQYF
>19|TRBV24-1|TRBJ2-3|NA
CATSDFTPGLAGRTDTQYF
>15|TRBV5-4|TRBJ1-2|NA
CASSSAARLPYGYTF
>14|TRBV7-9|TRBJ1-2|NA
CASSLVGQCYGYTF